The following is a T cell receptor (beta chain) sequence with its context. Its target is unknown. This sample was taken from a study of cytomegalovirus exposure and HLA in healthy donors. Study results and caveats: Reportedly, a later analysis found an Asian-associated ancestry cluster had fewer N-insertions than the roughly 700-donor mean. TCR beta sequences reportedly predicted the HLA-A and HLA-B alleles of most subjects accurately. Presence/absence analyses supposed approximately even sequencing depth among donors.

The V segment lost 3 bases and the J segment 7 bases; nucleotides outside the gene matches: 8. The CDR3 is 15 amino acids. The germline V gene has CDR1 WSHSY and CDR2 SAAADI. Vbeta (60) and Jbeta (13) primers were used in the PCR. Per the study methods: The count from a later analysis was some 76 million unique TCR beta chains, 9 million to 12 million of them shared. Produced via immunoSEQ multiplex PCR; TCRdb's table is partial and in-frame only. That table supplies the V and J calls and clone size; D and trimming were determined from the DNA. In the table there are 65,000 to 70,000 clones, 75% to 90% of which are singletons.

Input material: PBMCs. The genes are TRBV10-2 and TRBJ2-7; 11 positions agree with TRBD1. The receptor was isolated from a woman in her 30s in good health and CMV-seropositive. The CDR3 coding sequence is TGCGCCAGCAGTGAAGAGGGACAGGGGGTCCATGAGCAGTACTTC. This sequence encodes CASSEEGQGVHEQYF.